These T cell receptor beta chains were read from a single sample in a study of blood T cell repertoires in COVID-19. The method was immunoSEQ multiplex PCR; TCRdb's version includes in-frame clones alone and lacks a portion of them. The data contain over 450,000 clones, 70% to 90% of them seen just once; the ten biggest clones take up under 8.5%. The sample consisted of peripheral blood. These receptors were taken from a woman between 45 and 60 years old with COVID-19, enrolled during active disease. CDR3s include the opening cysteine and the closing phenylalanine or tryptophan. Each record gives: D gene, CDR3 length, V gene, clone size, J gene, CDR3 protein, CDR3 DNA. D genes are given only for firm matches. Clone size is given for some rows only: seen once, a few or many times, or a class if the clone is expanded.

d_gene: NA; len: 13; v_gene: TRBV12-3/TRBV12-4; abundance: NA; j_gene: TRBJ1-1; CDR3aa: CASSYWLNTEAFF; CDR3nt: TGTGCCAGCAGCTACTGGTTGAACACTGAAGCTTTCTTT
d_gene: TRBD1; len: 13; v_gene: TRBV2; abundance: NA; j_gene: TRBJ1-1; CDR3aa: CASTGTANTEAFF; CDR3nt: TGTGCCAGCACCGGGACAGCAAACACTGAAGCTTTCTTT
d_gene: NA; len: 14; v_gene: TRBV5-4; abundance: NA; j_gene: TRBJ2-3; CDR3aa: CASSLGGDTDTQYF; CDR3nt: TGTGCCAGCAGCTTAGGCGGGGACACAGATACGCAGTATTTT
d_gene: TRBD1; len: 19; v_gene: TRBV18; abundance: NA; j_gene: TRBJ1-1; CDR3aa: CASSPRVVRGRTQPSEAFF; CDR3nt: TGTGCCAGCTCACCGCGAGTCGTCAGGGGGAGGACGCAGCCCTCTGAAGCTTTCTTT
d_gene: NA; len: 13; v_gene: TRBV10-3; abundance: NA; j_gene: TRBJ1-2; CDR3aa: CAISETAGNGYTF; CDR3nt: TGTGCCATCAGTGAGACGGCAGGGAATGGCTACACCTTC
d_gene: TRBD1; len: 14; v_gene: TRBV6-6; abundance: NA; j_gene: TRBJ1-4; CDR3aa: CASSPGTGGEKLFF; CDR3nt: TGTGCCAGCAGTCCCGGGACAGGGGGGGAAAAACTGTTTTTT
d_gene: TRBD2; len: 18; v_gene: TRBV5-1; abundance: NA; j_gene: TRBJ2-3; CDR3aa: CASSLVGTSGGGLDTQYF; CDR3nt: TGCGCCAGCAGCTTGGTAGGGACTAGCGGGGGAGGGCTTGATACGCAGTATTTT
d_gene: NA; len: 14; v_gene: TRBV5-6; abundance: NA; j_gene: TRBJ1-2; CDR3aa: CASSLFDSTYGYTF; CDR3nt: TGTGCCAGCAGCTTGTTTGACAGTACCTATGGCTACACCTTC
d_gene: NA; len: 14; v_gene: TRBV5-5; abundance: NA; j_gene: TRBJ1-6; CDR3aa: CASSLPREESPLHF; CDR3nt: TGTGCCAGCAGCCTCCCCAGGGAGGAATCACCCCTCCACTTT
d_gene: NA; len: 13; v_gene: TRBV12-3/TRBV12-4; abundance: NA; j_gene: TRBJ2-1; CDR3aa: CASSFARNNEQFF; CDR3nt: TGTGCCAGCAGTTTCGCGCGGAACAATGAGCAGTTCTTC
d_gene: NA; len: 14; v_gene: TRBV29-1; abundance: NA; j_gene: TRBJ1-2; CDR3aa: CSVAVTKTNYGYTF; CDR3nt: TGCAGCGTTGCAGTCACAAAAACTAACTATGGCTACACCTTC
d_gene: NA; len: 12; v_gene: TRBV19; abundance: NA; j_gene: TRBJ1-5; CDR3aa: CASSIRNQPQHF; CDR3nt: TGTGCCAGTAGTATTCGTAATCAGCCCCAGCATTTT
d_gene: TRBD1; len: 14; v_gene: TRBV28; abundance: NA; j_gene: TRBJ2-7; CDR3aa: CASSLDRGWYEQYF; CDR3nt: TGTGCCAGCAGTTTAGACAGGGGTTGGTACGAGCAGTACTTC
d_gene: TRBD1; len: 15; v_gene: TRBV6-6; abundance: NA; j_gene: TRBJ1-1; CDR3aa: CASSDRQGMNTEAFF; CDR3nt: TGTGCCAGCAGTGACCGACAGGGGATGAACACTGAAGCTTTCTTT
d_gene: NA; len: 16; v_gene: TRBV6-1; abundance: NA; j_gene: TRBJ2-7; CDR3aa: CASSARGRPYSYEQYF; CDR3nt: TGTGCCAGCAGTGCCCGGGGGAGACCCTATTCCTACGAGCAGTACTTC
d_gene: NA; len: 12; v_gene: TRBV12-3/TRBV12-4; abundance: NA; j_gene: TRBJ1-1; CDR3aa: CASSLVEGRAFF; CDR3nt: TGTGCCAGCAGTTTAGTGGAGGGGAGGGCTTTCTTT
d_gene: TRBD1; len: 13; v_gene: TRBV6-5; abundance: NA; j_gene: TRBJ1-2; CDR3aa: CASIPRGRGGYTF; CDR3nt: TGTGCCAGCATCCCCAGGGGGCGTGGTGGCTACACCTTC
d_gene: NA; len: 13; v_gene: TRBV5-4; abundance: few; j_gene: TRBJ2-1; CDR3aa: CASSLGQNDEQFF; CDR3nt: TGTGCCAGCAGCTTAGGACAAAACGATGAGCAGTTCTTC
d_gene: NA; len: 13; v_gene: TRBV7-9; abundance: NA; j_gene: TRBJ1-3; CDR3aa: CASSLNEENTIYF; CDR3nt: TGTGCCAGCAGCTTAAATGAGGAAAACACCATATATTTT
d_gene: NA; len: 16; v_gene: TRBV5-1; abundance: NA; j_gene: TRBJ1-5; CDR3aa: CASSFGPAGGNQPQHF; CDR3nt: TGCGCCAGCAGCTTTGGACCGGCAGGAGGTAATCAGCCCCAGCATTTT
d_gene: TRBD1; len: 16; v_gene: TRBV9; abundance: NA; j_gene: TRBJ2-3; CDR3aa: CASSSPGTGRTDTQYF; CDR3nt: TGTGCCAGCAGCTCCCCCGGGACAGGGCGCACAGATACGCAGTATTTT
d_gene: NA; len: 17; v_gene: TRBV19; abundance: NA; j_gene: TRBJ1-3; CDR3aa: CASSIRYGGVARNTIYF; CDR3nt: TGTGCCAGTAGTATCCGTTACGGAGGAGTCGCGCGAAACACCATATATTTT
d_gene: NA; len: 14; v_gene: TRBV3-1/TRBV3-2; abundance: NA; j_gene: TRBJ1-2; CDR3aa: CASSPETANYGYTF; CDR3nt: TGTGCCAGCAGCCCGGAAACAGCTAACTATGGCTACACCTTC
d_gene: NA; len: 15; v_gene: TRBV4-2; abundance: NA; j_gene: TRBJ2-7; CDR3aa: CASSQEIRGGYEQYF; CDR3nt: TGTGCCAGCAGCCAAGAAATCAGGGGTGGCTACGAGCAGTACTTC
d_gene: NA; len: 14; v_gene: TRBV4-2; abundance: few; j_gene: TRBJ2-7; CDR3aa: CASSQVGGGGEQYF; CDR3nt: TGTGCCAGCAGCCAAGTCGGTGGGGGAGGCGAGCAGTACTTC
d_gene: TRBD1; len: 15; v_gene: TRBV24-1; abundance: NA; j_gene: TRBJ1-4; CDR3aa: CATRGGRGQDEKLFF; CDR3nt: TGTGCCACCAGGGGAGGCAGGGGGCAAGATGAAAAACTGTTTTTT
d_gene: TRBD2; len: 17; v_gene: TRBV6-1; abundance: few; j_gene: TRBJ2-3; CDR3aa: CASSGLGTGGNGDTQYF; CDR3nt: TGTGCCAGCAGTGGCCTAGGGACGGGGGGAAATGGGGATACGCAGTATTTT
d_gene: TRBD1; len: 13; v_gene: TRBV19; abundance: NA; j_gene: TRBJ1-2; CDR3aa: CASGTGLNYGYTF; CDR3nt: TGTGCCAGTGGGACAGGGTTGAACTATGGCTACACCTTC
d_gene: TRBD1; len: 15; v_gene: TRBV6-5; abundance: few; j_gene: TRBJ1-5; CDR3aa: CASSYSTGIVQPQHF; CDR3nt: TGTGCCAGCAGTTACTCGACAGGGATTGTTCAGCCCCAGCATTTT
d_gene: TRBD1; len: 18; v_gene: TRBV10-3; abundance: NA; j_gene: TRBJ1-2; CDR3aa: CAISNTGTGGSWGYGYTF; CDR3nt: TGTGCCATCAGTAATACCGGGACAGGGGGTAGCTGGGGCTATGGCTACACCTTC
d_gene: TRBD2; len: 17; v_gene: TRBV7-8; abundance: NA; j_gene: TRBJ2-3; CDR3aa: CASSFLSGGAGTDTQYF; CDR3nt: TGTGCCAGCAGCTTCCTTAGCGGGGGGGCCGGGACAGATACGCAGTATTTT
d_gene: TRBD1; len: 15; v_gene: TRBV18; abundance: NA; j_gene: TRBJ1-1; CDR3aa: CASSHDTGENTEAFF; CDR3nt: TGTGCCAGCTCGCACGACACAGGGGAGAACACTGAAGCTTTCTTT
d_gene: NA; len: 15; v_gene: TRBV6-4; abundance: once; j_gene: TRBJ2-1; CDR3aa: CASSVADGAYNEQFF; CDR3nt: TGTGCCAGCAGTGTTGCAGACGGAGCCTACAATGAGCAGTTCTTC
d_gene: TRBD2; len: 17; v_gene: TRBV9; abundance: NA; j_gene: TRBJ2-5; CDR3aa: CASSLGLAGGPWETQYF; CDR3nt: TGTGCCAGCAGCCTCGGTCTAGCGGGGGGCCCGTGGGAGACCCAGTACTTC
d_gene: NA; len: 19; v_gene: TRBV21-1; abundance: NA; j_gene: TRBJ2-6; CDR3aa: CASSKGRQRSPSGANVLTF; CDR3nt: TGTGCCAGCAGCAAAGGAAGGCAGCGCTCCCCCTCTGGGGCCAACGTCCTGACTTTC
d_gene: TRBD2; len: 14; v_gene: TRBV2; abundance: NA; j_gene: TRBJ2-7; CDR3aa: CASSASGAAYEQYF; CDR3nt: TGTGCCAGCAGTGCTAGCGGGGCCGCCTACGAGCAGTACTTC
d_gene: TRBD1; len: 13; v_gene: TRBV5-4; abundance: NA; j_gene: TRBJ1-2; CDR3aa: CASSLQGLSGYTF; CDR3nt: TGTGCCAGCAGCCTACAGGGGCTCAGTGGCTACACCTTC
d_gene: NA; len: 13; v_gene: TRBV19; abundance: NA; j_gene: TRBJ1-5; CDR3aa: CASSTRGSQPQHF; CDR3nt: TGTGCCAGTAGTACAAGGGGAAGTCAGCCCCAGCATTTT
d_gene: TRBD1; len: 14; v_gene: TRBV27; abundance: NA; j_gene: TRBJ1-1; CDR3aa: CASSYNRGNTEAFF; CDR3nt: TGTGCCAGCAGTTACAACAGGGGGAACACTGAAGCTTTCTTT
d_gene: NA; len: 16; v_gene: TRBV21-1; abundance: once; j_gene: TRBJ1-5; CDR3aa: CASSTLGQVRDQPQHF; CDR3nt: TGTGCCAGCAGCACCTTAGGACAGGTCCGGGATCAGCCCCAGCATTTT
d_gene: NA; len: 12; v_gene: TRBV2; abundance: NA; j_gene: TRBJ1-6; CDR3aa: CASSETRGSLHF; CDR3nt: TGTGCCAGCAGTGAAACCCGCGGGTCCCTCCACTTT
d_gene: NA; len: 11; v_gene: TRBV19; abundance: NA; j_gene: TRBJ1-2; CDR3aa: CATKSPYGYTF; CDR3nt: TGTGCCACTAAGAGCCCCTATGGCTACACCTTC
d_gene: TRBD1; len: 16; v_gene: TRBV5-5; abundance: NA; j_gene: TRBJ2-6; CDR3aa: CASSQIQGSGANVLTF; CDR3nt: TGTGCCAGCAGCCAAATACAGGGGTCCGGGGCCAACGTCCTGACTTTC